The 20 T cell receptor beta chains below come from one sample, sequenced in a study of control samples from healthy donors and cancer patients. Assay used: immunoSEQ multiplex PCR; TCRdb lists only in-frame clones, some missing. This sample has 150,000 to 190,000 clones, with about 93% found just once. Sequences were obtained from blood. These receptor sequences come from a man between 50 and 59 years old in good health.

The J gene is TRBJ2-5, the V gene TRBV7-2; D perhaps matches TRBD2 (5 bases). CDR1 and CDR2 (germline): SGHTA, FQGNSA. The CDR3 is 15 residues long. V gave up 1 base and J gave up 2 bases, with 11 bases separating them. CDR3 nucleotides: TGTGCCAGCAGCTTAGTTCAAGCGGTACAAGAGACCCAGTACTTC. As protein: CASSLVQAVQETQYF.

The V and J genes are TRBV7-9 and TRBJ1-1; no firm D call. The germline V gene encodes CDR1 SEHNR and CDR2 FQNEAQ (reference sequence). The ends were cut back, 3 bases at V and 6 bases at J, with 14 bases in the middle. This CDR3 is 14 amino acids long. The chain's CDR3 is CASSFKGRISEAFF. Written as DNA, the CDR3 is TGTGCCAGCAGCTTTAAAGGGCGGATCTCTGAAGCTTTCTTT. Full variable domain (remainder filled in from reference TRBV7-9 and TRBJ1-1): DTGVSQNPRHKITKRGQNVTFRCDPISEHNRLYWYRQTLGQGPEFLTYFQNEAQLEKSRLLSDRFSAERPKGSFSTLEIQRTEQGDSAMYLCASSFKGRISEAFFGQGTRLTVV.

This sequence joins TRBV18 and TRBJ2-5; D gene unclear. This CDR3 has 14 residues. Trimming removed 5 bases at V and 0 bases at J, with 10 bases between. Germline CDR1 and CDR2: KGHSH and LQKENI. This CDR3 reads CASSTTTYQETQYF. For the CDR3, the DNA is TGTGCCAGCTCAACTACAACCTACCAAGAGACCCAGTACTTC.

The chain combines TRBV7-2 with TRBJ1-1; perhaps TRBD1 as D (5 bases). Per the germline V gene, CDR1 is SGHTA and CDR2 is FQGNSA. The CDR3 has 15 amino acids. V lost 4 bases to trimming and J lost 1 base, with 13 bases between them. The CDR3 loop is CASSYDGDGNTEAFF. The CDR3 region has the DNA TGTGCCAGCAGCTACGACGGGGACGGGAACACTGAAGCTTTCTTT.

This clone has just a few counts. CDR3 loop: CASSRGQFQPQHF. The DNA of the CDR3 is TGTGCCAGCAGCCGAGGGCAGTTTCAGCCCCAGCATTTT. The V and J genes are TRBV2 and TRBJ1-5; no firm D call. The CDR3 has 13 amino acids. Trimming cost V 6 bases and J 6 bases, with 12 bases left between them. Germline V gives CDR1 SNHLY, CDR2 FYNNEI. Full variable domain (outside the CDR3, taken from reference TRBV2 and TRBJ1-5): EPEVTQTPSHQVTQMGQEVILRCVPISNHLYFYWYRQILGQKVEFLVSFYNNEISEKSEIFDDQFSVERPDGSNFTLKIRSTKLEDSAMYFCASSRGQFQPQHFGDGTRLSIL.

The V gene is TRBV4-2, the J gene TRBJ1-2, with a weak D call TRBD1 (6 bases). The CDR3 is 14 amino acids. V was shortened by 4 bases and J by 3 bases, with 12 bases between the two germline ends. Germline CDR1 and CDR2: LGHNA and YNFKEQ. Here the CDR3 DNA reads TGTGCCAGCAGCCCGCCAGGGGCGGACTATGGCTACACCTTC. Amino acid sequence: CASSPPGADYGYTF.

V and J are TRBV7-8 and TRBJ1-6, with no clear D. This CDR3 is built from 14 residues. With 1 base removed from V and 14 bases from J, the gap between germline ends came to 15 bases. The germline gives CDR1 SGHVS, CDR2 FQNEAQ. Written as DNA, the CDR3 is TGTGCCAGCAGCTTAGACGTCGGGATGGGCACCCTCCACTTT. As protein: CASSLDVGMGTLHF.

This sequence joins TRBV10-2 and TRBJ2-2; 8 positions match TRBD2. The CDR3 runs to 14 residues. The germline gives CDR1 WSHSY, CDR2 SAAADI. V shed 8 bases and J 7 bases; nucleotides not matched to a gene: 9. The CDR3 here is CASRYREGNGELFF. The CDR3 DNA sequence: TGCGCCAGCCGTTACCGGGAGGGGAACGGGGAGCTGTTTTTT.

This clone showed up just once. Other DNA sequences in this sample translate to the same CDR3. The rearrangement links TRBV5-1 to TRBJ2-5; D is uncertain. This CDR3 region has 12 residues. The V gene's germline CDR1 is SGHRS and CDR2 YFSETQ. Deletions cut 1 base from V and 5 bases from J, with 6 bases between. The CDR3: CASSLTWETQYF. CDR3 bases: TGCGCCAGCAGCTTGACATGGGAGACCCAGTACTTC.

The chain combines TRBV30 with TRBJ2-1, with 11 bases lining up with TRBD2. CDR3 size: 17 residues. CDR1 is GTSNPN and CDR2 is SVGIG in the germline V gene (reference sequence). V was clipped by 1 base and J by 6 bases; unmatched bases: 11. The DNA of the CDR3 is TGTGCCTGGAGTGCCCTACGGGGTAGCGGGAGGGCCAATGAGCAGTTCTTC. Translating gives CAWSALRGSGRANEQFF.

Here the CDR3 DNA reads TGTGCCAGCAGCTTTGGGGCGCTTGAGGCTTTCTTT. This encodes CASSFGALEAFF. This chain connects TRBV7-9 to TRBJ1-1; a weak D match, TRBD1 (5 bases). Looked up from germline, CDR1 is SEHNR and CDR2 is FQNEAQ (reference sequence). V gave up 3 bases and J gave up 11 bases, with 13 bases separating them. The CDR3 has 12 residues.

The V gene is TRBV2, the J gene TRBJ2-7, with 10 bases aligning to TRBD2. V shed 7 bases and J 4 bases; nucleotides not matched to a gene: 7. The CDR3 sequence is 14 residues long. Germline CDR1 is SNHLY and CDR2 is FYNNEI. CDR3 sequence (DNA): TGTGCCAGCACGCAGCGGGAGGGCCTGTACGAGCAGTACTTC. As protein: CASTQREGLYEQYF.

The gene calls are TRBV19 and TRBJ1-2; 7 bases line up with TRBD1. This CDR3 is built from 14 residues. J was trimmed by 5 bases and V by 2 bases; bases with no gene match: 5. Germline V gene data show CDR1 as LNHDA and CDR2 as SQIVND (reference sequence). The CDR3 region is CASSIWGQQYGYTF. DNA for the CDR3: TGTGCCAGTAGTATATGGGGACAGCAGTATGGCTACACCTTC.

This sequence joins TRBV12-3 or TRBV12-4 and TRBJ2-7; D might be TRBD2 (6 bases). Trimming left V 6 bases short and J 6 bases short, with 15 bases between. The CDR3 sequence is 13 residues long. The CDR3, as DNA: TGTGCCAGCAGCTCGGGACTGCTCGGCGAGCAGTACTTC. Protein sequence: CASSSGLLGEQYF.

The chain uses TRBV7-9 and TRBJ2-3; TRBD2 matches at 12 bases. The CDR3 is 16 residues long. V shed 5 bases, J shed 1 base, and the junction held 4 bases outside the gene matches. CDR1 is SEHNR, CDR2 FQNEAQ, per germline (reference sequence). The CDR3, as DNA: TGTGCCAGCAGCCCGTGGACTAGCGGGGGCACAGATACGCAGTATTTT. Amino acid sequence: CASSPWTSGGTDTQYF. The whole variable domain, filled in from reference TRBV7-9 and TRBJ2-3, reads DTGVSQNPRHKITKRGQNVTFRCDPISEHNRLYWYRQTLGQGPEFLTYFQNEAQLEKSRLLSDRFSAERPKGSFSTLEIQRTEQGDSAMYLCASSPWTSGGTDTQYFGPGTRLTVL.

This clone was observed a single time. The chain uses TRBV6-5 and TRBJ2-3, with 13 bases that match TRBD2. CDR3 size: 15 residues. Germline lookup yields CDR1 MNHEY and CDR2 SVGAGI. With V trimmed by 6 bases and J by 3 bases, 3 bases remained unmatched. CDR3: CASRGLAGETDTQYF. The CDR3 region has the DNA TGTGCCAGCAGAGGACTAGCGGGAGAGACAGATACGCAGTATTTT.

The V gene is TRBV3-1 (or the pseudogene TRBV3-2), the J gene TRBJ1-5; no definite D call. V was shortened by 1 base and J by 2 bases, with 12 bases between the two germline ends. The CDR3 is 16 residues long. CDR1 and CDR2 (germline): LGHDT, YNNKEL (reference sequence). CDR3 region: CASSQGVGKGNQPQHF. The CDR3 DNA reads as TGTGCCAGCAGCCAAGGGGTGGGCAAAGGCAATCAGCCCCAGCATTTT.

The V and J genes are TRBV6-5 and TRBJ2-5; 10 bases line up with TRBD1. J gave up 1 base and V 5 bases, and 1 base lay outside the gene matches. Germline V gene sequence: CDR1 MNHEY, CDR2 SVGAGI. The CDR3 contains 14 residues. CDR3 coding DNA: TGTGCCAGCAGTAGACAGGGGGCCCAAGAGACCCAGTACTTC. It translates to CASSRQGAQETQYF.

The chain is built from TRBV29-1 and TRBJ1-2; possibly TRBD1 for D (6 bases). The V and J ends lost 6 bases and 2 bases respectively, with 10 bases between them. CDR1 SQVTM and CDR2 ANQGSEA come from the germline V gene. This CDR3 is built from 12 residues. The CDR3, as DNA: TGCAGCGTGACAGGAGTCAACTATGGCTACACCTTC. As protein: CSVTGVNYGYTF.

This clone showed up just a few times. V usage is TRBV27 and J usage is TRBJ1-2, with a weak D call TRBD1 (6 bases). This CDR3 contains 14 residues. V lost 5 bases to trimming and J lost 7 bases, with 17 bases between them. Germline CDR1 and CDR2: MNHEY and SMNVEV (reference sequence). The CDR3 is CASSGSGENGGYTF. The CDR3 DNA sequence: TGTGCCAGCAGTGGGTCAGGGGAGAATGGTGGCTACACCTTC.